Listed below are T cell receptor beta chains from one sample, sequenced in a study of regulatory T cells in long-lasting Graves disease. TCRdb recomputed calls from the multiplex PCR reads with MiXCR, one row per CDR3 protein. Of over 500,000 distinct CDR3 sequences in the sample, under 20% were seen once. The same sample was also used in a study of T cells in Graves' hyperthyroidism and ophthalmopathy.

The sample consisted of peripheral blood mononuclear cells (PBMCs), taken at new diagnosis, from a patient treated with antithyroid drugs. All receptors come from a woman in her twenties or thirties with Graves disease. The CDR3 runs from the conserved cysteine through the conserved F or W. The D gene is left open where the match is weak. Clone size is not always given. Where it is, it says once, few, many or a class for expanded clones.

clone_size: few; j_call: TRBJ1-5; d_call: .; v_call: TRBV28; cdr3_nt: TGTGCCGGGGGGGACGGACCCAATCAGCCCCAGCATTTT; cdr3_aa: CAGGDGPNQPQHF
clone_size: few; j_call: TRBJ2-3; d_call: TRBD1; v_call: TRBV19; cdr3_nt: TGTGCCAGTAGACCCCAAGGGCGCGGACAGGGGAGCACAGATACGCAGTATTTT; cdr3_aa: CASRPQGRGQGSTDTQYF
clone_size: many; j_call: TRBJ2-2; d_call: .; v_call: TRBV6-5; cdr3_nt: TGTGCCAGCAGTTACGGGACGGCAGGGGCCGGGGAGCTGTTTTTT; cdr3_aa: CASSYGTAGAGELFF
clone_size: .; j_call: TRBJ2-3; d_call: .; v_call: TRBV20-1; cdr3_nt: TGCAGTGCAACCTCCGCCCTTGGGAACACAGATACGCAGTATTTT; cdr3_aa: CSATSALGNTDTQYF
clone_size: .; j_call: TRBJ2-7; d_call: TRBD1; v_call: TRBV7-8; cdr3_nt: TGTGCCAGCAGCTTGGGGACAGGGAAGGGAGTTAACTACGAGCAGTACTTC; cdr3_aa: CASSLGTGKGVNYEQYF
clone_size: many; j_call: TRBJ1-6; d_call: .; v_call: TRBV11-1; cdr3_nt: TGTGCCAGCAGCGCGACAGTAGATTCACCCCTCCACTTT; cdr3_aa: CASSATVDSPLHF
clone_size: .; j_call: TRBJ2-3; d_call: .; v_call: TRBV30; cdr3_nt: TGTGCCTGGAAGAGACTAAACGGGGACACAGATACGCAGTATTTT; cdr3_aa: CAWKRLNGDTDTQYF
clone_size: many; j_call: TRBJ2-7; d_call: TRBD1; v_call: TRBV6-1; cdr3_nt: TGTGCCAGCCGTCCGACAGGGTGGGGTGAAGTGCGCTACGAGCAGTACTTC; cdr3_aa: CASRPTGWGEVRYEQYF
clone_size: many; j_call: TRBJ2-1; d_call: .; v_call: TRBV28; cdr3_nt: TGTGCCAGCAGTTTTAGCAGGGATAACAATGAGCAGTTCTTC; cdr3_aa: CASSFSRDNNEQFF
clone_size: many; j_call: TRBJ2-5; d_call: TRBD1; v_call: TRBV11-2; cdr3_nt: TGTGCCAGCGGACAGGGGACCCAAGAGACCCAGTACTTC; cdr3_aa: CASGQGTQETQYF
clone_size: many; j_call: TRBJ2-5; d_call: TRBD1; v_call: TRBV29-1; cdr3_nt: TGCAGCGTTCGGGACAGGGGAGGTCGAGAGACCCAGTACTTC; cdr3_aa: CSVRDRGGRETQYF
clone_size: many; j_call: TRBJ1-6; d_call: .; v_call: TRBV6-1; cdr3_nt: TGTGCCAGCAGTGAAGCAGGGAGGAACTCACCCCTCCACTTT; cdr3_aa: CASSEAGRNSPLHF
clone_size: few; j_call: TRBJ2-7; d_call: TRBD2; v_call: TRBV5-1; cdr3_nt: TGCGCCAGCAGCTTGAGGCGGGAGGGCCCCTACGAGCAGTACTTC; cdr3_aa: CASSLRREGPYEQYF
clone_size: many; j_call: TRBJ2-1; d_call: TRBD2; v_call: TRBV11-1; cdr3_nt: TGTGCTACCCGAGCGGGAGGTGACAATGAGCAGTTCTTC; cdr3_aa: CATRAGGDNEQFF
clone_size: many; j_call: TRBJ2-1; d_call: TRBD2; v_call: TRBV28; cdr3_nt: TGTGCCAGCAGTTTAGGGACTAATTCGAATGAGCAGTTCTTC; cdr3_aa: CASSLGTNSNEQFF
clone_size: .; j_call: TRBJ2-5; d_call: TRBD2; v_call: TRBV6-2/TRBV6-3; cdr3_nt: TGTGCCAGCAGCCTTATTAGCGGGAGCCCCCAAGAGACCCAGTACTTC; cdr3_aa: CASSLISGSPQETQYF
clone_size: many; j_call: TRBJ2-2; d_call: TRBD2; v_call: TRBV11-2; cdr3_nt: TGTGCCAGCAGCTTCGGGACTAGCGGTAACACCGGGGAGCTGTTTTTT; cdr3_aa: CASSFGTSGNTGELFF
clone_size: .; j_call: TRBJ1-1; d_call: TRBD1; v_call: TRBV5-1; cdr3_nt: TGCGCCAGCAGCTTACGTACAGGGGCGGGTACTGAAGCTTTCTTT; cdr3_aa: CASSLRTGAGTEAFF
clone_size: many; j_call: TRBJ2-3; d_call: .; v_call: TRBV27; cdr3_nt: TGTGCCAGCAGTTTTGGCCTCGGGACGCAGTATTTT; cdr3_aa: CASSFGLGTQYF